This T cell receptor (beta chain) was captured in a study of early T cells in non-severe SARS-CoV-2 infection. The junction had 9 bases not matched to a gene; V was cut back by 8 bases and J by 7 bases. The CDR3 is made up of 13 amino acids. Per germline, CDR1 SNHLY and CDR2 FYNNEI. This clonotype has more than one count but fewer than ten. TCRdb analysed the 5' RACE reads with MiXCR anew, one entry per CDR3 protein. The sample contains 100,000 or so distinct CDR3 sequences, less than 15% of which appear only once. The receptor was isolated from an adult who was a healthcare worker with PCR-confirmed SARS-CoV-2 infection or an uninfected control (not recorded which). The chain couples TRBV2 to TRBJ1-1; 8 nucleotides line up with TRBD1. The sample comprised whole blood. CDR3 sequence reads: CASETGVGNEAFF. CDR3 DNA sequence: TGTGCCAGCGAGACAGGGGTGGGAAATGAAGCTTTCTTT.